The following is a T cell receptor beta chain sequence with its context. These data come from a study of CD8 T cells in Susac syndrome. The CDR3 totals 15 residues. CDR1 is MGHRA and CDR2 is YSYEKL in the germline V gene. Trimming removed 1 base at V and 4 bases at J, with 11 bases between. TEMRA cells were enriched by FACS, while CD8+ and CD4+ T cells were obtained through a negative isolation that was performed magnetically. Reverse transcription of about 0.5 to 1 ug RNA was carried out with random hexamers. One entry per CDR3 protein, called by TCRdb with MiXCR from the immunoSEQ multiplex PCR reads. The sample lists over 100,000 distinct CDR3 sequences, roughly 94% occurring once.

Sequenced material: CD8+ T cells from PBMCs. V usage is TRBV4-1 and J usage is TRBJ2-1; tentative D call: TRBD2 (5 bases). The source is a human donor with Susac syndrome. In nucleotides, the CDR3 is TGCGCCAGCAGCCAAGTTGCGGGCTGGTACAATGAGCAGTTCTTC. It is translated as CASSQVAGWYNEQFF.